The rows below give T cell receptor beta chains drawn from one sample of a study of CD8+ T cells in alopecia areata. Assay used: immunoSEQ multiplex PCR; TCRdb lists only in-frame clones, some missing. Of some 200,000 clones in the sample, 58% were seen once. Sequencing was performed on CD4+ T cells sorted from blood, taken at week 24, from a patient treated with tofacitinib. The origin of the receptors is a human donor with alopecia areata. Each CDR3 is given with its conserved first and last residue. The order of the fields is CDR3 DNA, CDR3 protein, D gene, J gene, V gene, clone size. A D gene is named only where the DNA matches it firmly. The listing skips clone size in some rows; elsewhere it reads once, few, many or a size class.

cdr3_nt: TGCGCCAGCACCCCTGGAACTAGCCTTACCGGGGAGCTGTTTTTT
cdr3_aa: CASTPGTSLTGELFF
d_call: NA
j_call: TRBJ2-2
v_call: TRBV5-1
clone_size: NA

cdr3_nt: TGTGCCAGCAGCCAGGGACTAGCGGGAGACGAGCAGTACTTC
cdr3_aa: CASSQGLAGDEQYF
d_call: TRBD2
j_call: TRBJ2-7
v_call: TRBV5-4
clone_size: NA

cdr3_nt: TGTGCCAGCAGCTATACTAGGGAGACCCAGTACTTC
cdr3_aa: CASSYTRETQYF
d_call: NA
j_call: TRBJ2-5
v_call: TRBV14
clone_size: NA

cdr3_nt: TGTGCCTGGAGTTTATGGGTTTCTGGCTACACCTTC
cdr3_aa: CAWSLWVSGYTF
d_call: NA
j_call: TRBJ1-2
v_call: TRBV30
clone_size: NA

cdr3_nt: TGTGCCAGCAGCCCAAAACTAGCTACTAGCACAGATACGCAGTATTTT
cdr3_aa: CASSPKLATSTDTQYF
d_call: NA
j_call: TRBJ2-3
v_call: TRBV7-3
clone_size: few

cdr3_nt: TGCGCCAGCAGCCAAGCCGGCAGGGCCTATGGCCACACCTTC
cdr3_aa: CASSQAGRAYGHTF
d_call: NA
j_call: TRBJ1-2
v_call: TRBV4-1
clone_size: NA

cdr3_nt: TGTGCCAGCAAAAGACAGGGGGCCGGGGAGCTGTTTTTT
cdr3_aa: CASKRQGAGELFF
d_call: TRBD1
j_call: TRBJ2-2
v_call: TRBV6-5
clone_size: NA

cdr3_nt: TGTGCCAGCAGTTTATCGGGACAAGTCCACGAAGCTTTCTTT
cdr3_aa: CASSLSGQVHEAFF
d_call: NA
j_call: TRBJ1-1
v_call: TRBV27
clone_size: NA

cdr3_nt: TGTGCCAGCAGCCCGTCGGGACAGCTTGGCTACACCTTC
cdr3_aa: CASSPSGQLGYTF
d_call: TRBD1
j_call: TRBJ1-2
v_call: TRBV7-2
clone_size: NA

cdr3_nt: TGTGCCAGCAGAAGGGACACCGCACAAGAGACCCAGTACTTC
cdr3_aa: CASRRDTAQETQYF
d_call: NA
j_call: TRBJ2-5
v_call: TRBV28
clone_size: few

cdr3_nt: TGCGCCAGCAGCCAAGTCCAACCCGAGAGCGGGGGGGCCGGGGAGCTGTTTTTT
cdr3_aa: CASSQVQPESGGAGELFF
d_call: TRBD2
j_call: TRBJ2-2
v_call: TRBV4-3
clone_size: NA

cdr3_nt: TGTGCCAGCAGCTCCGACACCCGAAGATGGGGGGAAACCTACGAGCAGTACTTC
cdr3_aa: CASSSDTRRWGETYEQYF
d_call: NA
j_call: TRBJ2-7
v_call: TRBV7-8
clone_size: NA

cdr3_nt: TGTGCCAGCTCACCGGTCAGGGGCACTGAAGCTTTCTTT
cdr3_aa: CASSPVRGTEAFF
d_call: NA
j_call: TRBJ1-1
v_call: TRBV18
clone_size: NA

cdr3_nt: TGTGCCAGCAGCCCCCAGCGGGGGGACAAGGGCGAGACCCAGTACTTC
cdr3_aa: CASSPQRGDKGETQYF
d_call: TRBD2
j_call: TRBJ2-5
v_call: TRBV7-2
clone_size: NA

cdr3_nt: TGTGCCAGCAGTGATACCAATTCGATAGGGGTCGGTCAGCCCCAGCATTTT
cdr3_aa: CASSDTNSIGVGQPQHF
d_call: NA
j_call: TRBJ1-5
v_call: TRBV2
clone_size: NA

cdr3_nt: TGCGCCAGCAGTCCTATCGCGGGAGGGCCCATGGGGGAGCAGTACTTC
cdr3_aa: CASSPIAGGPMGEQYF
d_call: TRBD2
j_call: TRBJ2-7
v_call: TRBV23-1
clone_size: NA

cdr3_nt: TGCAGCGTTGATTTTAGCGGGGACCAAGAGACCCAGTACTTC
cdr3_aa: CSVDFSGDQETQYF
d_call: TRBD2
j_call: TRBJ2-5
v_call: TRBV29-1
clone_size: NA

cdr3_nt: TGTGCCATAAACAGGGGTGGGGCCAACGTCCTGACTTTC
cdr3_aa: CAINRGGANVLTF
d_call: TRBD1
j_call: TRBJ2-6
v_call: TRBV6-1
clone_size: few

cdr3_nt: TGTGCCAGCAGCTTAGCGGGGACAGTTTATGAAAAACTGTTTTTT
cdr3_aa: CASSLAGTVYEKLFF
d_call: TRBD1
j_call: TRBJ1-4
v_call: TRBV7-9
clone_size: NA

cdr3_nt: TGTGCCAGCAGCTTACAAAGTCTCAGCCAAGAGACCCAGTACTTC
cdr3_aa: CASSLQSLSQETQYF
d_call: NA
j_call: TRBJ2-5
v_call: TRBV7-9
clone_size: NA

cdr3_nt: TGTGCCAGCAGCCCGGGACCTAGCTCCTACAATGAGCAGTTCTTC
cdr3_aa: CASSPGPSSYNEQFF
d_call: NA
j_call: TRBJ2-1
v_call: TRBV7-2
clone_size: few

cdr3_nt: TGTGCCAGCAGCTTGGCCGTTGGGGGGCGCGAGCAGTACTTC
cdr3_aa: CASSLAVGGREQYF
d_call: NA
j_call: TRBJ2-7
v_call: TRBV5-4
clone_size: NA

cdr3_nt: TGTGCCAGCAGCAGAGGGACTTCTTACGAGCAGTACTTC
cdr3_aa: CASSRGTSYEQYF
d_call: NA
j_call: TRBJ2-7
v_call: TRBV7-9
clone_size: NA

cdr3_nt: TGTGCCAGCAGTGAAGCCAGGGGCGGGGAGCTGTTTTTT
cdr3_aa: CASSEARGGELFF
d_call: NA
j_call: TRBJ2-2
v_call: TRBV6-1
clone_size: NA

cdr3_nt: TGTGCCAGCAGATCAGCGAGGGCCATGCCCAATTCACCCCTCCACTTT
cdr3_aa: CASRSARAMPNSPLHF
d_call: NA
j_call: TRBJ1-6
v_call: TRBV7-2
clone_size: NA

cdr3_nt: TGTGCCAGCAGCTTGGGGGGGTCCGACACAGATACGCAGTATTTT
cdr3_aa: CASSLGGSDTDTQYF
d_call: NA
j_call: TRBJ2-3
v_call: TRBV5-4
clone_size: NA

cdr3_nt: TGTGCCAGCAGCTTGAGACAGGTGGAGACCCAGTACTTC
cdr3_aa: CASSLRQVETQYF
d_call: NA
j_call: TRBJ2-5
v_call: TRBV5-4
clone_size: NA

cdr3_nt: TGTGCCTGGAGACGCACGGACAGCTCCTACAATGAGCAGTTCTTC
cdr3_aa: CAWRRTDSSYNEQFF
d_call: NA
j_call: TRBJ2-1
v_call: TRBV30
clone_size: NA

cdr3_nt: TGTGCCATCAGTGGGACAGACCAAGAGACCCAGTACTTC
cdr3_aa: CAISGTDQETQYF
d_call: NA
j_call: TRBJ2-5
v_call: TRBV10-3
clone_size: NA

cdr3_nt: TGTGCCAGCAGGGTGATTACGGGAGCTGGTAACAATGAGCAGTTCTTC
cdr3_aa: CASRVITGAGNNEQFF
d_call: NA
j_call: TRBJ2-1
v_call: TRBV2
clone_size: NA

cdr3_nt: TGCGCCAGCACTCAGGGATCTTTGGTGACAGATACGCAGTATTTT
cdr3_aa: CASTQGSLVTDTQYF
d_call: NA
j_call: TRBJ2-3
v_call: TRBV5-1
clone_size: NA

cdr3_nt: TGTGCCAGCAGCTTAGGGACAGTCTCCTACGAGCAGTACTTC
cdr3_aa: CASSLGTVSYEQYF
d_call: NA
j_call: TRBJ2-7
v_call: TRBV7-9
clone_size: NA

cdr3_nt: TGTGCCAGCAGCTTCGACAGGGGCACCTACAATGAGCAGTTCTTC
cdr3_aa: CASSFDRGTYNEQFF
d_call: TRBD1
j_call: TRBJ2-1
v_call: TRBV7-2
clone_size: few

cdr3_nt: TGTGCCAGCAGTTACTCGTGGGGGGCGCAAGGGACTGAAGCTTTCTTT
cdr3_aa: CASSYSWGAQGTEAFF
d_call: NA
j_call: TRBJ1-1
v_call: TRBV6-5
clone_size: NA

cdr3_nt: TGCAGCGTTGAACGCCCAGGGTTTAATGGCTACACCTTC
cdr3_aa: CSVERPGFNGYTF
d_call: NA
j_call: TRBJ1-2
v_call: TRBV29-1
clone_size: few

cdr3_nt: TGTGCCTCGGGTGGACAGGTCAATCAGCCCCAGCATTTT
cdr3_aa: CASGGQVNQPQHF
d_call: TRBD1
j_call: TRBJ1-5
v_call: TRBV30
clone_size: NA

cdr3_nt: TGCGCCAGCAGCCATGCCCAGGGGGCCTACGAGCAGTACTTC
cdr3_aa: CASSHAQGAYEQYF
d_call: TRBD1
j_call: TRBJ2-7
v_call: TRBV4-3
clone_size: NA

cdr3_nt: TGCGCCAGCAGCCAAGGGCTAGCTCGACGGGAGCAGTACTTC
cdr3_aa: CASSQGLARREQYF
d_call: NA
j_call: TRBJ2-7
v_call: TRBV4-3
clone_size: NA

cdr3_nt: TGCAGTGCTACGCCTAAAAACATTCAGTACTTC
cdr3_aa: CSATPKNIQYF
d_call: NA
j_call: TRBJ2-4
v_call: TRBV20-1
clone_size: NA

cdr3_nt: TGTGCCTGGAGTGTACTGGCGCGCAGTAATGAAAAACTGTTTTTT
cdr3_aa: CAWSVLARSNEKLFF
d_call: NA
j_call: TRBJ1-4
v_call: TRBV30
clone_size: NA

cdr3_nt: TGTGCCAGCGGACGGGCCAATCAGCCCCAGCATTTT
cdr3_aa: CASGRANQPQHF
d_call: NA
j_call: TRBJ1-5
v_call: TRBV7-2
clone_size: once

cdr3_nt: TGTGCCAGCAGCTCCCATTACGAGCAGTACTTC
cdr3_aa: CASSSHYEQYF
d_call: NA
j_call: TRBJ2-7
v_call: TRBV7-3
clone_size: NA

cdr3_nt: TGCGCCAGCAGCTCCAGTACAGGGGTCGGCACTGAAGCTTTCTTT
cdr3_aa: CASSSSTGVGTEAFF
d_call: TRBD1
j_call: TRBJ1-1
v_call: TRBV5-1
clone_size: NA

cdr3_nt: TGTGCCAGCAGCTTAGGGACAGGCGGAGGCTACACCTTC
cdr3_aa: CASSLGTGGGYTF
d_call: TRBD1
j_call: TRBJ1-2
v_call: TRBV7-9
clone_size: NA

cdr3_nt: TGCAGCGTTTTGGTCACCGGAGTTGATGAGCAGTTCTTC
cdr3_aa: CSVLVTGVDEQFF
d_call: NA
j_call: TRBJ2-1
v_call: TRBV29-1
clone_size: NA

cdr3_nt: TGTGCCAGCAGCCCCCAAGGTAGCGGGGGGACAGATACGCAGTATTTT
cdr3_aa: CASSPQGSGGTDTQYF
d_call: TRBD2
j_call: TRBJ2-3
v_call: TRBV9
clone_size: NA

cdr3_nt: TGCAGCGTTGGGCGGGACTTAGAACAAGAGACCCAGTACTTC
cdr3_aa: CSVGRDLEQETQYF
d_call: NA
j_call: TRBJ2-5
v_call: TRBV29-1
clone_size: few

cdr3_nt: TGTGCCAGCAGCATAGTTTGGCAGGGCTACGAGCAGTACTTC
cdr3_aa: CASSIVWQGYEQYF
d_call: NA
j_call: TRBJ2-7
v_call: TRBV7-2
clone_size: NA

cdr3_nt: TGTGCCAGCAGCTTCGGACAGACGGGAAACTATGGCTACACCTTC
cdr3_aa: CASSFGQTGNYGYTF
d_call: NA
j_call: TRBJ1-2
v_call: TRBV11-1
clone_size: NA

cdr3_nt: TGTGCCAGTAGTCGTGGATCACAGGGTACGGGTTATGGCTACACCTTC
cdr3_aa: CASSRGSQGTGYGYTF
d_call: NA
j_call: TRBJ1-2
v_call: TRBV19
clone_size: NA

cdr3_nt: TGTGCCAGCAGAAGCAGGGGTGAAAAACTGTTTTTT
cdr3_aa: CASRSRGEKLFF
d_call: NA
j_call: TRBJ1-4
v_call: TRBV27
clone_size: once

cdr3_nt: TGTGCCAGCAGCGTAGGCGGGAGAGGCACAGATACGCAGTATTTT
cdr3_aa: CASSVGGRGTDTQYF
d_call: TRBD2
j_call: TRBJ2-3
v_call: TRBV9
clone_size: NA

cdr3_nt: TGTGCCAGCAGCACCCTGAGCTCTGGAAACACCATATATTTT
cdr3_aa: CASSTLSSGNTIYF
d_call: NA
j_call: TRBJ1-3
v_call: TRBV9
clone_size: many